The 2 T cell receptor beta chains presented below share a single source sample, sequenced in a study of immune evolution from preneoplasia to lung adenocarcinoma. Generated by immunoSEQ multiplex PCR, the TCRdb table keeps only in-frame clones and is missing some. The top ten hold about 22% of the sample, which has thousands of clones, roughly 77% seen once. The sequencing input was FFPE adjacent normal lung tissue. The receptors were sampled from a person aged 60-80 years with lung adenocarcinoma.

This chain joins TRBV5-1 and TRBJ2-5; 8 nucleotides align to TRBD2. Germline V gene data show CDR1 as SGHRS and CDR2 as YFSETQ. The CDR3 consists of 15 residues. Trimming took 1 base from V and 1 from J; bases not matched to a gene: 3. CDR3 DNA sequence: TGCGCCAGCAGCTTGAGGGCGGGGGGCCAAGAGACCCAGTACTTC. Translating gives CASSLRAGGQETQYF.

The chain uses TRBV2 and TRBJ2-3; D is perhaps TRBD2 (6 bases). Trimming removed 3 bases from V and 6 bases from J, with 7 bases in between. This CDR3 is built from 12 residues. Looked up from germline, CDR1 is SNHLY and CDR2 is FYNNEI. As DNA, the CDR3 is TGTGCCAGCAGTGAGGGGAGGGATACGCAGTATTTT. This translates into CASSEGRDTQYF. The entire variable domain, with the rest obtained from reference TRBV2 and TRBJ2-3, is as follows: EPEVTQTPSHQVTQMGQEVILRCVPISNHLYFYWYRQILGQKVEFLVSFYNNEISEKSEIFDDQFSVERPDGSNFTLKIRSTKLEDSAMYFCASSEGRDTQYFGPGTRLTVL.